The 30 T cell receptor beta chains below come from one sample, sequenced in a study of response to subunit inactivated influenza vaccine. TCRdb reanalysed the RT-PCR reads using MiXCR and keeps one entry per CDR3 protein. Counted here are some 570,000 distinct CDR3 sequences, about 11% occurring once; the ten biggest clones make up 8% to 13%. This sample was shared with a second study, whose subject was T cells expressing NK-cell markers. From that paper: The authors generated TCR beta cDNA through 5'RACE template switching with UMIs.

The sequencing here drew on PBMCs from blood, taken on the day of vaccination. The receptors stem from a man aged 45-65 years who received an inactivated influenza vaccine.

This clonotype appeared a few times. V gene TRBV3-1 combines with J gene TRBJ2-1; tentatively, D is TRBD1 (6 bases). The CDR3 loop spans 15 amino acids. V gave up 4 bases and J gave up 2 bases, with 12 bases separating them. Looked up from germline, CDR1 is LGHDT and CDR2 is YNNKEL (reference sequence). The CDR3 reads CASSLQGMTYNEQFF. For the CDR3, the DNA is TGTGCCAGCAGCCTACAGGGAATGACCTACAATGAGCAGTTCTTC.

The rearrangement links TRBV4-1 to TRBJ2-1, with TRBD1 identical over 8 bases. There are 14 residues in the CDR3. Germline V CDR1 and CDR2: MGHRA, YSYEKL. V was pared by 4 bases and J by 6 bases, with 5 bases of the junction left unmatched. The CDR3 here is CASSPQGARNEQFF. The CDR3, as DNA: TGCGCCAGCAGCCCCCAGGGGGCTCGCAATGAGCAGTTCTTC.

Notes on this clonotype: This likely comes from a read error, as the CDR3 has no conserved phenylalanine or tryptophan at its end. The chain recombines TRBV5-1 with TRBJ2-2; D gene uncertain. Germline V lookup: CDR1 SGHRS, CDR2 YFSETQ. The CDR3 totals 11 residues. V was trimmed by 8 bases and J by 7 bases, leaving 9 bases between them. CDR3 DNA sequence: TGCGCCAGTTCTTCCGGCGGGGAGCTGTTTCTT. Its translation: CASSSGGELFL.

This clonotype has just a few counts. This chain connects TRBV12-3 or TRBV12-4 to TRBJ1-2; D unclear. The CDR3 length is 12 residues. The V end lost 6 bases, the J end lost 6 bases, and 11 bases lay between the germline ends. The CDR3 protein is CASSQTPHGYTF. The CDR3 coding sequence is TGTGCCAGCAGCCAGACACCTCATGGCTACACCTTC.

This chain connects TRBV10-3 to TRBJ2-3, with TRBD2 identical over 11 bases. This CDR3 is built from 13 residues. Germline loops: CDR1 ENHRY, CDR2 SYGVKD. V lost 6 bases to trimming and J lost 5 bases; unmatched junction nucleotides: 1. The CDR3 region is CAIRTSGVDTQYF. The DNA for the CDR3 is TGTGCCATCAGGACTAGCGGGGTAGATACGCAGTATTTT.

This chain connects TRBV13 to TRBJ2-2; D remains unclear. V was pared by 4 bases and J by 7 bases, with 10 bases between. Germline V gives CDR1 PRHDT, CDR2 FYEKMQ (reference sequence). The CDR3 is made up of 13 amino acids. The CDR3 is CASSSTSLGELFF. In DNA form, the CDR3 reads TGTGCCAGCAGCTCCACGTCACTCGGGGAGCTGTTTTTT. The entire variable domain, with the rest obtained from reference TRBV13 and TRBJ2-2, is as follows: AAGVIQSPRHLIKEKRETATLKCYPIPRHDTVYWYQQGPGQDPQFLISFYEKMQSDKGSIPDRFSAQQFSDYHSELNMSSLELGDSALYFCASSSTSLGELFFGEGSRLTVL.

The V call is TRBV20-1, the J call TRBJ2-1; 8 bases agree with TRBD2. The junction had 5 bases not matched to a gene; V was cut back by 4 bases and J by 0 bases. From germline, CDR1 is DFQATT and CDR2 SNEGSKA (reference sequence). This CDR3 region has 15 residues. The chain's CDR3 is CSAIGGRLSYNEQFF. DNA for the CDR3: TGCAGTGCTATCGGCGGGAGGCTCTCCTACAATGAGCAGTTCTTC.

The rearrangement links TRBV12-3 or TRBV12-4 to TRBJ2-1; the D gene is possibly TRBD1 (5 bases). Trimming removed 0 bases from V and 10 bases from J, with 7 bases in between. This CDR3 comprises 12 residues. DNA for the CDR3: TGTGCCAGCAGTTTAGCGAAGGGGGAGCAGTTCTTC. Protein sequence: CASSLAKGEQFF.

This clonotype was observed once. J is TRBJ2-7 and V is TRBV7-2; 7 nucleotides align to TRBD1. CDR1 is SGHTA, CDR2 FQGNSA, per germline. CDR3 length equals 17 residues. Trimming took 2 bases from V and 2 from J; bases not matched to a gene: 12. The CDR3 DNA is TGTGCCAGCAGCTTAATATCCTCCGGGACAGCTACCTACGAGCAGTACTTC. It translates to CASSLISSGTATYEQYF.

This chain connects TRBV27 to TRBJ2-7; 11 nucleotides align to TRBD2. Unmatched junction bases numbered 11, after V lost 5 bases and J lost 2 bases. Germline loops: CDR1 MNHEY, CDR2 SMNVEV (reference sequence). This CDR3 region has 17 residues. In DNA, the CDR3 is TGTGCCAGCAGTCCAGCCTTGACTAGCGGGGCAGCCTACGAGCAGTACTTC. This gives the protein CASSPALTSGAAYEQYF.

This clonotype was picked up a small number of times. The chain couples TRBV2 to TRBJ2-7; no reliable D call. From germline, CDR1 is SNHLY and CDR2 FYNNEI. V gave up 7 bases and J gave up 3 bases, with 4 bases separating them. This CDR3 is built from 10 residues. For the CDR3, the DNA is TGTGCCAGCATCGGCTACGAGCAGTACTTC. Translation: CASIGYEQYF.

This clonotype was counted a few times. The chain links TRBV7-9 to TRBJ2-1, with D unclear. Trimming left V 1 base short and J 10 bases short, with 8 bases between. Germline CDR1 is SEHNR and CDR2 is FQNEAQ (reference sequence). CDR3 size: 12 residues. The CDR3 DNA reads as TGTGCCAGCAGCTTAGTTAAGCACGAGCAGTTCTTC. This encodes CASSLVKHEQFF.

The sample holds a few counts of this clonotype. CDR3 in DNA: TGTGCCAGCAGTTGGACTCTCAACAATGAGCAGTTCTTC. Its translation is CASSWTLNNEQFF. The chain recombines TRBV28 with TRBJ2-1, with a tentative D call TRBD2 (5 bases). The CDR3 spans 13 residues. The germline gives CDR1 MDHEN, CDR2 SYDVKM. The V end lost 4 bases, the J end lost 5 bases, and 9 bases lay between the germline ends.

The chain combines TRBV2 with TRBJ2-7, with D perhaps given as TRBD1 or TRBD2 (5 bases each). Trimming took 6 bases from V and 5 from J, leaving 17 bases between them. Germline-derived CDR1 and CDR2 are SNHLY and FYNNEI. The CDR3 spans 14 residues. The CDR3 sequence: CASRNPARGDEQYF. The CDR3 DNA reads TGTGCCAGCAGGAACCCGGCGAGGGGAGACGAGCAGTACTTC. Drawing the rest from reference TRBV2 and TRBJ2-7, the complete variable domain is EPEVTQTPSHQVTQMGQEVILRCVPISNHLYFYWYRQILGQKVEFLVSFYNNEISEKSEIFDDQFSVERPDGSNFTLKIRSTKLEDSAMYFCASRNPARGDEQYFGPGTRLTVT.

This clonotype was found a few times. The V gene is TRBV20-1, the J gene TRBJ2-1; D unclear. Looked up from germline, CDR1 is DFQATT and CDR2 is SNEGSKA (reference sequence). The CDR3 length is 16 residues. V lost 1 base and J lost 0, with 13 bases in between. CDR3 in amino acids: CSARGLSESSYNEQFF. CDR3 DNA: TGCAGTGCTAGAGGTTTATCGGAGAGCTCCTACAATGAGCAGTTCTTC.

This chain joins TRBV20-1 and TRBJ2-3; possibly TRBD2 for D (6 bases). Germline values: CDR1 DFQATT, CDR2 SNEGSKA (reference sequence). Trimming pared 2 bases from V and 2 bases from J, leaving 17 bases between. CDR3 length: 16 amino acids. CDR3 protein: CSARPTGGVATDTQYF. DNA for the CDR3: TGCAGTGCTAGACCCACCGGAGGGGTGGCCACAGATACGCAGTATTTT.

There are a few counts of this clonotype. J is TRBJ2-5 and V is TRBV25-1; possible D gene TRBD1, 5 bases. CDR3 size: 15 residues. V was trimmed by 4 bases and J by 5 bases, leaving 17 bases between them. Germline loops: CDR1 MGHDK, CDR2 SYGVNS. CDR3 bases: TGTGCCAGCAGTGTTAAGCAGGGATGGAAGGAGACCCAGTACTTC. It specifies CASSVKQGWKETQYF.

This clonotype was observed at least ten times. The chain carries TRBV29-1 and TRBJ2-5; D not resolved. The CDR3 is 14 residues long. Germline CDR1 reads SQVTM; CDR2 reads ANQGSEA. The ends were cut back, 3 bases at V and 1 base at J, with 12 bases in the middle. The chain's CDR3 is CSVDLLLPQETQYF. The CDR3 nucleotides read TGCAGCGTTGACTTACTGCTACCCCAAGAGACCCAGTACTTC.

This clonotype has a count of ten or more. The V call is TRBV7-8, the J call TRBJ1-2; D ambiguous. V lost 0 bases and J 4 bases, leaving 18 bases between the germline ends. CDR1 is SGHVS, CDR2 FQNEAQ, per germline. The length of the CDR3 is 17 residues. CDR3: CASSLARAGYSRYGYTF. The CDR3 DNA reads as TGTGCCAGCAGCTTAGCGCGGGCAGGCTACTCCCGCTATGGCTACACCTTC.

This clonotype occurred a few times. The chain recombines TRBV20-1 with TRBJ2-5; TRBD1 matches at 7 bases. The germline gives CDR1 DFQATT, CDR2 SNEGSKA (reference sequence). The V gene end was trimmed by 5 bases and the J gene end by 5 bases; junction bases not matched to a gene: 8. The CDR3 totals 13 residues. The CDR3 coding sequence is TGCAGTGCTTGGCAGGGGGTATTGGAGACCCAGTACTTC. The encoded protein is CSAWQGVLETQYF.

Only a few counts were recorded for this clonotype. The chain is built from TRBV11-1 and TRBJ2-3, with 11 positions matching TRBD2. V gave up 5 bases and J gave up 5 bases; unmatched junction bases: 15. Germline CDR1 and CDR2: SGHAT and FQDESV (reference sequence). There are 18 residues in the CDR3. CDR3 loop: CASSPLGGLAEAEDTQYF. CDR3 bases: TGTGCCAGCAGCCCTCTCGGGGGACTAGCGGAAGCAGAAGATACGCAGTATTTT.

There are a few counts of this clonotype. The genes are TRBV6-5 and TRBJ2-7; 9 nucleotides match TRBD1. The CDR3 contains 15 residues. Germline V gene sequence: CDR1 MNHEY, CDR2 SVGAGI. V lost 0 bases to trimming and J lost 5 bases; unmatched junction nucleotides: 5. CDR3 loop: CASSYSWTGANEQYF. As DNA, the CDR3 is TGTGCCAGCAGTTACTCATGGACAGGGGCCAACGAGCAGTACTTC.

This clonotype was found a few times. The genes are TRBV12-3 or TRBV12-4 and TRBJ1-1; a weak D match, TRBD1 (5 bases). Trimming left V 6 bases short and J 7 bases short, with 15 bases between. This CDR3 is built from 13 residues. The CDR3: CASSWGLDFEAFF. The DNA of the CDR3 is TGTGCCAGCAGCTGGGGGTTAGACTTTGAAGCTTTCTTT.

The sample holds a few counts of this clonotype. CDR3 in amino acids: CSVEVQGRLETQYF. In nucleotides, the CDR3 is TGCAGCGTTGAAGTGCAGGGGCGGTTAGAGACCCAGTACTTC. The V and J genes are TRBV29-1 and TRBJ2-5; TRBD1 might be the D (6 bases). V lost 1 base to trimming and J lost 4 bases, with 13 bases between them. Germline V gene lookup returns CDR1 SQVTM and CDR2 ANQGSEA. This CDR3 contains 14 residues.

The V and J genes are TRBV27 and TRBJ2-7; D not resolved. Germline assignment: CDR1 MNHEY and CDR2 SMNVEV (reference sequence). The V and J ends lost 1 base and 4 bases respectively, with 17 bases between them. The length of the CDR3 is 16 residues. Here the CDR3 DNA reads TGTGCCAGCAGTTTATACGCACGAAGCCAAACGTACGAGCAGTACTTC. Amino acid sequence: CASSLYARSQTYEQYF.

This clonotype has just a few counts. The gene calls are TRBV29-1 and TRBJ2-7; TRBD2 aligns across 10 bases. Germline trimming cut 7 bases from V and 4 bases from J; bases unmatched to any gene: 7. Per the germline V gene, CDR1 is SQVTM and CDR2 is ANQGSEA. The CDR3 extends over 13 amino acids. CDR3 region: CSAKTSGYYEQYF. The CDR3 DNA sequence: TGCAGCGCAAAGACTAGCGGGTATTACGAGCAGTACTTC.

The chain joins TRBV20-1 to TRBJ2-1; 9 bases match TRBD2. Germline-derived CDR1 and CDR2 are DFQATT and SNEGSKA (reference sequence). V shed 0 bases, J shed 1 base, and the junction held 4 bases outside the gene matches. The CDR3 is 16 amino acids. The CDR3: CSARDSSGRSYNEQFF. The DNA for the CDR3 is TGCAGTGCTAGAGATTCCAGCGGGAGGTCCTACAATGAGCAGTTCTTC.

This sequence joins TRBV4-3 and TRBJ2-3; D possibly corresponds to TRBD2 (5 bases). The CDR3 covers 16 residues. Germline V gene sequence: CDR1 LGHNA, CDR2 YSLEER. V lost 0 bases and J lost 7, with 17 bases in between. In nucleotides, the CDR3 is TGCGCCAGCAGCCAAGATCTGGGAGTAGCAACTCATACGCAGTATTTT. Amino acid sequence: CASSQDLGVATHTQYF.

This clonotype showed up just a few times. This chain connects TRBV7-6 to TRBJ2-1; 10 positions match TRBD2. CDR1 and CDR2 from the germline V gene are SGHVS and FNYEAQ. This CDR3 region has 18 residues. J was trimmed by 9 bases and V by 2 bases; bases with no gene match: 16. CDR3 in DNA: TGTGCCAGCAGCTTAACCCTCTTAGCGGGAGGTACGGTAGCTGAGCAGTTCTTC. Translating gives CASSLTLLAGGTVAEQFF. Complete variable domain (other parts from reference TRBV7-6 and TRBJ2-1): GAGVSQSPRYKVTKRGQDVALRCDPISGHVSLYWYRQALGQGPEFLTYFNYEAQQDKSGLPNDRFSAERPEGSISTLTIQRTEQRDSAMYRCASSLTLLAGGTVAEQFFGPGTRLTVL.

This clonotype was found a few times. The chain recombines TRBV28 with TRBJ1-4; 10 bases agree with TRBD1. The CDR3 is 18 residues long. The ends lost 6 bases at V and 7 bases at J; junction bases unmatched: 17. Germline-derived CDR1 and CDR2 are MDHEN and SYDVKM. The CDR3 sequence: CASRAPRGQGDSPEKLFF. The CDR3 nucleotides are TGTGCCAGCAGAGCCCCCCGTGGACAGGGGGACTCTCCTGAAAAACTGTTTTTT. The whole variable domain, filled in from reference TRBV28 and TRBJ1-4, reads DVKVTQSSRYLVKRTGEKVFLECVQDMDHENMFWYRQDPGLGLRLIYFSYDVKMKEKGDIPEGYSVSREKKERFSLILESASTNQTSMYLCASRAPRGQGDSPEKLFFGSGTQLSVL.